This T cell receptor beta chain was sequenced in a study of immune evolution from preneoplasia to lung adenocarcinoma. Sequencing used immunoSEQ multiplex PCR; TCRdb keeps in-frame clones, though not all of them. The data hold 2,500 to 3,500 clones, with under 85% observed a single time. Concerning this clone itself: The antigen is unknown.

Study-level results: Top clone share appeared to fall from AAH through AIS, MIA, adenocarcinoma.

Material: FFPE adjacent normal lung tissue. The TCR originated in a person aged 40-50 years with lung adenocarcinoma.

The CDR3 region is CASSLHPPGQGTNSYNSPLHF. CDR3 coding DNA: TGCGCCAGCAGCCTTCATCCGCCGGGACAGGGGACAAACTCCTATAATTCACCCCTCCACTTT. This sequence joins TRBV4-1 and TRBJ1-6, with 10 bases aligning to TRBD1. The CDR3 contains 21 residues. Germline V gives CDR1 MGHRA, CDR2 YSYEKL. V shed 4 bases, J shed 0 bases, and the junction held 15 bases outside the gene matches.